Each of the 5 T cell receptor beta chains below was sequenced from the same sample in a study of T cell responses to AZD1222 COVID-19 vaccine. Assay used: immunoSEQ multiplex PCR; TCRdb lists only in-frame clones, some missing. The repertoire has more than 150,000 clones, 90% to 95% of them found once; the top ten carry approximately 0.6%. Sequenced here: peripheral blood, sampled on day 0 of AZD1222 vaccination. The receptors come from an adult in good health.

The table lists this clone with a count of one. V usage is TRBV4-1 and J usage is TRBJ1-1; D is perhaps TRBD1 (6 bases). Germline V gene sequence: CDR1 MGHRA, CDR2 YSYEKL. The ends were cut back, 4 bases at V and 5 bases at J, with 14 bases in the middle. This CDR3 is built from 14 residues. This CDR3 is CASSPRGGGTEAFF. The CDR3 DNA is TGCGCCAGCAGCCCTCGAGGGGGAGGGACTGAAGCTTTCTTT.

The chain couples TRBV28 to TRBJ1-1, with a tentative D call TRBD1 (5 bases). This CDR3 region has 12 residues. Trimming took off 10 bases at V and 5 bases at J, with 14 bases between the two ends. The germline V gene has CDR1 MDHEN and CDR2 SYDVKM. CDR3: CATRTGGTEAFF. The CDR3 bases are TGTGCCACAAGGACGGGGGGAACTGAAGCTTTCTTT.

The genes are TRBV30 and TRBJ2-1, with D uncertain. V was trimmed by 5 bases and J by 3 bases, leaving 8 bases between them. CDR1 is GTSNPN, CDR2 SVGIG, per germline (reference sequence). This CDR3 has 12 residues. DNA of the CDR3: TGTGCCTGGGGAAGAGTCTACAATGAGCAGTTCTTC. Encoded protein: CAWGRVYNEQFF.

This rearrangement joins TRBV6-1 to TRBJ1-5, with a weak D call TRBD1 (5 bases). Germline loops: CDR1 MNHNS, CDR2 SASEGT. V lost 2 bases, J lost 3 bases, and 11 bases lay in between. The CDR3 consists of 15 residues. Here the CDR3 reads CASSEMGQHNQPQHF. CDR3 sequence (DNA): TGTGCCAGCAGTGAAATGGGGCAGCACAATCAGCCCCAGCATTTT.

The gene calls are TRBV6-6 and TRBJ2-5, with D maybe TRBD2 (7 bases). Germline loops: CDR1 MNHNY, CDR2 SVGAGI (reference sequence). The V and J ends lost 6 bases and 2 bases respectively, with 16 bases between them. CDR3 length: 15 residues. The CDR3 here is CASSPVGGPQETQYF. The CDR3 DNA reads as TGTGCCAGCAGCCCGGTCGGGGGGCCTCAAGAGACCCAGTACTTC.